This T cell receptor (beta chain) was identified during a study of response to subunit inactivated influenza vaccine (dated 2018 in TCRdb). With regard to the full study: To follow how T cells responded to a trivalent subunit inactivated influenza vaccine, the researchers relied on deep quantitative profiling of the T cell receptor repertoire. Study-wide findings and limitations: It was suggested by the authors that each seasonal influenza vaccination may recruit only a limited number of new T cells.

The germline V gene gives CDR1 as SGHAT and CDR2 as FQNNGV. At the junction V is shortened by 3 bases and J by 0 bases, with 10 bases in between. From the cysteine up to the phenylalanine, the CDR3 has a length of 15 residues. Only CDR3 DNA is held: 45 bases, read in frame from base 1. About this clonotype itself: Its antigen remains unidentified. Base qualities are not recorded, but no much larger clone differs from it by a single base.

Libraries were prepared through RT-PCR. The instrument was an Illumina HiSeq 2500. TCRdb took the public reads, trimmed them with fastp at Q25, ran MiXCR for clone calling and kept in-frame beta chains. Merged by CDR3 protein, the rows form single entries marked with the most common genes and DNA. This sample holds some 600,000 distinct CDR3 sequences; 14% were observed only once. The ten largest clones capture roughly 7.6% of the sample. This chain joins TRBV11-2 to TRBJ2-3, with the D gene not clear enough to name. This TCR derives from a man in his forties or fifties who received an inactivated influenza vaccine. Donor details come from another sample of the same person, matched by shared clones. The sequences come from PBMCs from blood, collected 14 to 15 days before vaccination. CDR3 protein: CASSFLKSSTDTQYF. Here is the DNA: TGTGCCAGCAGCTTCCTTAAATCTAGCACAGATACGCAGTATTTT.